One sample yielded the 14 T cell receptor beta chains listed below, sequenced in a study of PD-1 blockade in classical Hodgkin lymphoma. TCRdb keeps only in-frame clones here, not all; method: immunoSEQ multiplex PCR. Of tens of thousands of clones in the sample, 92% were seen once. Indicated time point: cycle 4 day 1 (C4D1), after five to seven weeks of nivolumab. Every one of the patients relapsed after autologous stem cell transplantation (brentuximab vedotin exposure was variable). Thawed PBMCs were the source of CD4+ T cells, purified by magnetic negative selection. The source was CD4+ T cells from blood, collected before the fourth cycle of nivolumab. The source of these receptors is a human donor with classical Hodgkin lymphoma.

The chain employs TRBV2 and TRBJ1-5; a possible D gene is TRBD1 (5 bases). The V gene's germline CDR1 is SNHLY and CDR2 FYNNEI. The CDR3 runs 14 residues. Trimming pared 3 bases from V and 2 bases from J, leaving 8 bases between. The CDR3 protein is CASSDLTGNQPQHF. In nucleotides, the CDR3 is TGTGCCAGCAGTGATTTGACAGGCAATCAGCCCCAGCATTTT.

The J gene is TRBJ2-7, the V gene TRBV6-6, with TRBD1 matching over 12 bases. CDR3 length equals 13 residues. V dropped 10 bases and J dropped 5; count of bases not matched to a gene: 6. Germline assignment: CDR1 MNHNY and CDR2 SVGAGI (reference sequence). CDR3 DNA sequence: TGTGCCACCCGTGGGGACAGGGGGCACGAGCAGTACTTC. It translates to CATRGDRGHEQYF.

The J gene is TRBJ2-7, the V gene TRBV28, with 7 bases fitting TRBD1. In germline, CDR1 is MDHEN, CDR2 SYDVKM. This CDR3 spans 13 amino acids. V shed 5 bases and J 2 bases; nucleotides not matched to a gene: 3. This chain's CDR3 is CASSLTGTYEQYF. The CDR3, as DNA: TGTGCCAGCAGTCTGACAGGGACCTACGAGCAGTACTTC.

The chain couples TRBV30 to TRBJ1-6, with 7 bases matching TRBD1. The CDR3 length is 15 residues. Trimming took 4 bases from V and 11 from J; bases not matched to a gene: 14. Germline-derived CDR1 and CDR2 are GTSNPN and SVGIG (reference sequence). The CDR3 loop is CAWTSMRQGGPPLHF. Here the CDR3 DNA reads TGTGCCTGGACCTCCATGCGACAGGGAGGGCCACCCCTCCACTTT.

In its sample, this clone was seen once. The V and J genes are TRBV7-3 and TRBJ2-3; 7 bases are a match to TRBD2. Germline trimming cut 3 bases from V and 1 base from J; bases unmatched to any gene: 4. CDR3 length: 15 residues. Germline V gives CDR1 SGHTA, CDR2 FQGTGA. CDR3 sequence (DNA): TGTGCCAGCAGCTTTAGGCTAGCGGGCACAGATACGCAGTATTTT. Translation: CASSFRLAGTDTQYF.

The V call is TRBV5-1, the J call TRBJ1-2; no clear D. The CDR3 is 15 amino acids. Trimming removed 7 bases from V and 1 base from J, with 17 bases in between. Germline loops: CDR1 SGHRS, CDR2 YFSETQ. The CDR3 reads CASGLTQGFNYGYTF. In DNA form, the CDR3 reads TGCGCCAGCGGACTAACTCAAGGATTTAACTATGGCTACACCTTC.

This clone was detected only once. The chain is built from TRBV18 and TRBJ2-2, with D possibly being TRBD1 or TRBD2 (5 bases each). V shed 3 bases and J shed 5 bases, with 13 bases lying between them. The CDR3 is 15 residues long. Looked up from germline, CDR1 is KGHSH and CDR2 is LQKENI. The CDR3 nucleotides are TGTGCCAGCTCACCGGGACGAGGGCAAACCGGGGAGCTGTTTTTT. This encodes CASSPGRGQTGELFF.

CDR3 DNA: TGTGCCAGCAGCTTAGGGTCCACGAACACTGAAGCTTTCTTT. Encoded protein: CASSLGSTNTEAFF. J is TRBJ1-1 and V is TRBV7-6; D unclear. V lost 1 base and J 1 base, leaving 7 bases between the germline ends. This CDR3 is 14 amino acids long. Per the germline V gene, CDR1 is SGHVS and CDR2 is FNYEAQ.

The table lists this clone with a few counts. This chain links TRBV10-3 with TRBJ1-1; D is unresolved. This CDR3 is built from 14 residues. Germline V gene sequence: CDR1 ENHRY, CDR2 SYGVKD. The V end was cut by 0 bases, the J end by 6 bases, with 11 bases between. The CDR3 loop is CAISESSRSPEAFF. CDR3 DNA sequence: TGTGCCATCAGTGAGTCTTCAAGGAGTCCTGAAGCTTTCTTT.

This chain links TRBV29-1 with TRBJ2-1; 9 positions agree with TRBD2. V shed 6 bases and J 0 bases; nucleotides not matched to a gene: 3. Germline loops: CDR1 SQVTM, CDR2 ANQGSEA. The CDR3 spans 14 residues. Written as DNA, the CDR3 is TGCAGCGTCCTAGCGGGGCTCTCCTACAATGAGCAGTTCTTC. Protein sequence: CSVLAGLSYNEQFF.

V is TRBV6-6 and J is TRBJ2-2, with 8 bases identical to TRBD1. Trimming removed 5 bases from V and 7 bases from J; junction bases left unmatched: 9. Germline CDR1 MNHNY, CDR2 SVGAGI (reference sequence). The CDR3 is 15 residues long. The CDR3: CASSRTRGPIGELFF. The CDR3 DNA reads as TGTGCCAGCAGTAGAACCAGGGGGCCGATCGGGGAGCTGTTTTTT.

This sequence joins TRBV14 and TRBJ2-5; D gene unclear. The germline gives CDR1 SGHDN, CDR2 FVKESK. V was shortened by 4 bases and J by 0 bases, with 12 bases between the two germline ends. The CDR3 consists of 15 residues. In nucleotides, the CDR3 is TGTGCCAGCAGCCCAGGTCCGCTGTACCAAGAGACCCAGTACTTC. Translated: CASSPGPLYQETQYF.

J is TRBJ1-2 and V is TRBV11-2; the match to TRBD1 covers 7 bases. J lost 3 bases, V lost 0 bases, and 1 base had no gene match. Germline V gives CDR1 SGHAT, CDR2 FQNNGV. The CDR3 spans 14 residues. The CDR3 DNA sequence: TGTGCCAGCAGCTTAGAACAGGGGTACTATGGCTACACCTTC. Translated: CASSLEQGYYGYTF.

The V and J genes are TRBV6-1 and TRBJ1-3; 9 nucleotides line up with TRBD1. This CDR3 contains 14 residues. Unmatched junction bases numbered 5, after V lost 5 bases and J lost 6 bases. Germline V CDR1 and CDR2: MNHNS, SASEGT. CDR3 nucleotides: TGTGCCAGCAGTCCGGGACAGGGTTTAAACACCATATATTTT. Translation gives CASSPGQGLNTIYF.